What follows describes a single T cell receptor beta chain. The sample belongs to a study of control samples from healthy donors and cancer patients. Some clones are missing from TCRdb's copy, which holds only in-frame ones; the method was immunoSEQ multiplex PCR. The sample includes roughly 30,000 clones, about 85% of them seen just once. The CDR3 length is 14 residues. V dropped 4 bases and J dropped 2 bases, with 13 bases sitting between them. Germline V CDR1 and CDR2: SGHRS, YFSETQ. The source of this sequence is a female donor with melanoma. The rearrangement uses TRBV5-1 and TRBJ2-7; D tentatively fits TRBD1 or TRBD2 (5 bases each). Sequenced material: formalin-fixed, paraffin-embedded tissue. The CDR3 region is CASSPAQGPYEQYF. In DNA, the CDR3 is TGCGCCAGCAGCCCAGCGCAGGGACCCTACGAGCAGTACTTC.